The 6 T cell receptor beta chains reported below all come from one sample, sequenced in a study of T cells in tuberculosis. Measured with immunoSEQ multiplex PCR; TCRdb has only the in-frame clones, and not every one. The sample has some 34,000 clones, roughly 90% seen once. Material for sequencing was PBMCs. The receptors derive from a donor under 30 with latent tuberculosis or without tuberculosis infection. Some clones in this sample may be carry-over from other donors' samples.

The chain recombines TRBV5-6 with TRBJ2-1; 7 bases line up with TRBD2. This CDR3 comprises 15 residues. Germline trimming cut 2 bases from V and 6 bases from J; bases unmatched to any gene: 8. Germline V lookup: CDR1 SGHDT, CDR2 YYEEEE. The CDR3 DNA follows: TGTGCCAGCAGCTTCCGTAGCGGGTTCGGCAATGAGCAGTTCTTC. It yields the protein CASSFRSGFGNEQFF.

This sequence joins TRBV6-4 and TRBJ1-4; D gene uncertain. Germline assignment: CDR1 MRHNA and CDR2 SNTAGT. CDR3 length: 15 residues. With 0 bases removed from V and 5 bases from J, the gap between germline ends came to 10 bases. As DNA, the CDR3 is TGTGCCAGCAGTGACTCGCGGCAGCCAAATGAAAAACTGTTTTTT. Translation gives CASSDSRQPNEKLFF.

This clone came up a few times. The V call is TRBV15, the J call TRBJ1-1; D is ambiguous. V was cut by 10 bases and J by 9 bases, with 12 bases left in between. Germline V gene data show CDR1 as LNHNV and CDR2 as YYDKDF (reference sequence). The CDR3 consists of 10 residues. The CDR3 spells CANKLRKAFF. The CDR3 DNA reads TGTGCCAACAAACTGAGGAAAGCTTTCTTT.

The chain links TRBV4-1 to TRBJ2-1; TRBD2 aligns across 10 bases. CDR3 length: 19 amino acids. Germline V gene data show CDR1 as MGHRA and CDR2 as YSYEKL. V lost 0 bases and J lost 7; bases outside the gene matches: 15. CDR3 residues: CASSQDRQASGSRLNEQFF. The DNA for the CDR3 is TGCGCCAGCAGCCAAGATAGGCAGGCTAGCGGGAGTAGGTTGAATGAGCAGTTCTTC.

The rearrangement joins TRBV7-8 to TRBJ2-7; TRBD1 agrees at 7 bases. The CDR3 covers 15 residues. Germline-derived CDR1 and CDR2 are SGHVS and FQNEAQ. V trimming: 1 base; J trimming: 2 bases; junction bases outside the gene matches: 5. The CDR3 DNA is TGTGCCAGCAGCTTAGGACAGGGTCAGCCCTACGAGCAGTACTTC. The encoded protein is CASSLGQGQPYEQYF. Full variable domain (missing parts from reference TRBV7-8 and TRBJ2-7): GAGVSQSPRYKVAKRGQDVALRCDPISGHVSLFWYQQALGQGPEFLTYFQNEAQLDKSGLPSDRFFAERPEGSVSTLKIQRTQQEDSAVYLCASSLGQGQPYEQYFGPGTRLTVT.

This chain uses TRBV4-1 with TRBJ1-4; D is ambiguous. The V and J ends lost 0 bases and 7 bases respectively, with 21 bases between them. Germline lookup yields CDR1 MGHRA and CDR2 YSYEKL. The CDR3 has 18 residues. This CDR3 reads CASSQEEDDGILSEKLFF. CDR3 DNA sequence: TGCGCCAGCAGCCAAGAGGAGGATGACGGCATTTTGAGTGAAAAACTGTTTTTT.